This TCR beta chain was captured in a study of shared clonotypes between healthy human individuals. Whole-study results and caveats: With a handful of donors compared, about 5.2% of naive CD4 clonotypes were shared.

Worth noting for this clone: Its antigen is unidentified.

DNA at about 210 ng, 25,000 to 35,000 T cell genomes, went into sorted-subset replicate PCRs. Clones were read by immunoSEQ multiplex PCR, and TCRdb kept only the in-frame ones, dropping some. Among more than 2,000,000 clones listed, approximately 90% were seen once. Specimen: naive CD4+ T cells sorted from blood. Sample subset: CD45RA+ positively selected. The sequence came from a young man in good health.

This chain's CDR3 is CASSLARGNYGYTF. The CDR3 coding sequence is TGTGCCAGCAGCTTAGCCCGGGGTAACTATGGCTACACCTTC. The chain employs TRBV7-9 and TRBJ1-2; D remains ambiguous. CDR3 length: 14 amino acids. The germline V gene has CDR1 SEHNR and CDR2 FQNEAQ (reference sequence). V lost 0 bases and J lost 1, with 6 bases in between.